The table lists the clone carrying this TCR beta chain with many counts. Its matching antigen is unknown. The data belong to a study of T cells in Graves' hyperthyroidism and ophthalmopathy. Amplified TCR beta CDR3 regions derived from RNA transcripts. TCR CDR3 underwent first-round RT-PCR with the HTBI primer set. TCRdb reanalysed the multiplex PCR reads using MiXCR and keeps one entry per CDR3 protein. Of a few hundred thousand distinct CDR3 sequences detected, about 17% appear once; the ten largest clones hold over 45%. Broader study findings: Stable hyperthyroidism was told apart from ophthalmopathy by a model built on 13 V-J features. Clonotypes that were expanded in thyroid above 0.001 mostly appeared in blood too.

The CDR3 runs to 12 residues. The germline CDR1 and CDR2 sequences are SGHVS and FQNEAQ. V lost 4 bases, J lost 5 bases, and 8 bases lay in between. The receptor comes from a woman in her forties or fifties with Graves' hyperthyroidism. The sequenced sample consisted of blood. The gene calls are TRBV7-8 and TRBJ1-2, with D uncertain. The CDR3 here is CASSSPGYGYTF. The CDR3 DNA sequence: TGTGCCAGCAGCTCACCAGGTTATGGCTACACCTTC.